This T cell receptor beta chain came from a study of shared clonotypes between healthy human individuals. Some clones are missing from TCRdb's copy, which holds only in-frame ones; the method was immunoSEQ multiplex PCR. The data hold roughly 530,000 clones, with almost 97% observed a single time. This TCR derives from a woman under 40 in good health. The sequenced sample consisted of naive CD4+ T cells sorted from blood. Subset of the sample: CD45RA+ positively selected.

The CDR3 is CASSLVLAGGTGELFF. The DNA for the CDR3 is TGTGCCAGCAGCTTAGTTTTAGCGGGAGGCACCGGGGAGCTGTTTTTT. The chain recombines TRBV7-2 with TRBJ2-2, with TRBD2 matching over 10 bases. The V gene's germline CDR1 is SGHTA and CDR2 FQGNSA. The CDR3 runs to 16 residues. V shed 1 base and J 4 bases; nucleotides not matched to a gene: 3.